The T cell receptor (beta chain) under discussion was sequenced for a study of beta chain features in type 1 diabetes. Study-wide results and limits: When Type 1 diabetes patients were examined, their TCRB CDR3s proved moderately but significantly shorter in all four CD4+ subsets.

Reverse transcribing all isolated RNA meant expressed TCRB transcripts were sequenced. Sequencing used immunoSEQ multiplex PCR; TCRdb keeps in-frame clones, though not all of them. The table includes 630,000 or so clones, around an eighth detected once. As concerns this clone: The antigen remains unidentified.

V gave up 6 bases and J gave up 7 bases, with 15 bases separating them. Germline assignment: CDR1 MGHDK and CDR2 SYGVNS. The length of the CDR3 is 13 residues. This receptor was identified in a man aged 18 to 30 with type 1 diabetes. V and J are TRBV25-1 and TRBJ1-2; maybe TRBD1 (6 bases). Sequences were obtained from naive CD4+ T cells from blood. CDR3: CASSATGFSGYTF. CDR3 DNA: TGTGCCAGCAGCGCGACAGGATTTAGTGGCTACACCTTC.